This T cell receptor (beta chain) was profiled in a study of memory CD4+ T cells and cytomegalovirus serostatus. Sequenced by immunoSEQ multiplex PCR; TCRdb stores in-frame clones only, minus some. Among some 66,000 clones listed, about 78% were seen once. The sort gate was single viable CD3+CD4+CD8-CD45RO+ cells for memory CD4+ T cells. V shed 1 base and J shed 6 bases, with 13 bases lying between them. The germline V gene encodes CDR1 SGHDT and CDR2 YYEEEE. This CDR3 contains 15 residues. Sequencing was carried out using memory CD4+ T cells from blood. This clonotype originated in an adult in good health and CMV-seropositive. The chain has TRBV5-6 and TRBJ1-4; a possible D gene is TRBD1 (5 bases). The CDR3: CASSLWFGRDEKLFF. The CDR3 bases are TGTGCCAGCAGCTTGTGGTTTGGCAGGGATGAAAAACTGTTTTTT. The whole variable domain, remainder taken from reference TRBV5-6 and TRBJ1-4, is DAGVTQSPTHLIKTRGQQVTLRCSPKSGHDTVSWYQQALGQGPQFIFQYYEEEERQRGNFPDRFSGHQFPNYSSELNVNALLLGDSALYLCASSLWFGRDEKLFFGSGTQLSVL.